A single sample is the source of the 16 T cell receptor beta chains below, sequenced in a study of post-analysis software for immune sequencing data. Unique molecular identifiers were built into the TCR beta cDNA libraries. TCRdb reanalysed the PCR reads using MiXCR and keeps one entry per CDR3 protein. Here the sample spans about 810,000 distinct CDR3 sequences, roughly 50% being singletons. No antigens are known for them. Findings and limits, study-wide: Patients used four to six TRBV segments, including TRBV5-6, TRBV5-1 and TRBV20-1, more often than controls.

Sequenced material: blood. These receptors came from a girl aged 5-17 years with multiple sclerosis.

V gene TRBV12-3 or TRBV12-4 combines with J gene TRBJ1-1; the match to TRBD1 covers 8 bases. This CDR3 is 13 amino acids long. V lost 5 bases, J lost 3 bases, and 2 bases stayed unmatched. CDR3 region: CASSDRGDTEAFF. For the CDR3, the DNA is TGTGCCAGCAGTGACAGGGGAGACACTGAAGCTTTCTTT.

This clonotype was picked up a small number of times. The chain employs TRBV7-8 and TRBJ2-3; unclear D gene. The V gene lost 2 bases and the J gene lost 6 bases, with 9 bases spanning the gap. Germline V gives CDR1 SGHVS, CDR2 FQNEAQ. The CDR3 is 13 amino acids. The CDR3 sequence: CASSLLVWDTQYF. In DNA, the CDR3 is TGTGCCAGCAGCTTACTCGTCTGGGATACGCAGTATTTT.

The table lists this clonotype with a count of one. The rearrangement joins TRBV5-1 to TRBJ1-2, with D possibly TRBD1 on 5 matching bases. Trimming cost V 1 base and J 7 bases, with 11 bases left between them. CDR3 length: 13 amino acids. Looked up from germline, CDR1 is SGHRS and CDR2 is YFSETQ. CDR3 region: CASSLNRSGGYTF. CDR3 bases: TGCGCCAGCAGCTTGAACAGGTCGGGTGGCTACACCTTC.

The rearrangement joins TRBV24-1 to TRBJ2-1; tentatively, D is TRBD1 (6 bases). The CDR3 is made up of 20 amino acids. Trimming removed 5 bases from V and 5 bases from J, with 30 bases in between. Germline assignment: CDR1 KGHDR and CDR2 SFDVKD. The CDR3 DNA sequence: TGTGCCACCAGTGGACCCTCAGGGGAATGGGGTAGAGGGGTAAACAATGAGCAGTTCTTC. Protein product: CATSGPSGEWGRGVNNEQFF.

The chain carries TRBV5-1 and TRBJ1-1; 11 bases are shared with TRBD1. Trimming cost V 4 bases and J 5 bases; bases outside gene matches: 10. Germline V CDR1 and CDR2: SGHRS, YFSETQ. This CDR3 contains 16 residues. Written as DNA, the CDR3 is TGCGCCAGCAGCCGAGGACAGGGGGCGCTTGGGACTGAAGCTTTCTTT. The encoded protein is CASSRGQGALGTEAFF.

J is TRBJ1-1 and V is TRBV7-6; the D gene is possibly TRBD1 (5 bases). Germline-derived CDR1 and CDR2 are SGHVS and FNYEAQ. Trimming took off 1 base at V and 0 bases at J, with 9 bases between the two ends. The CDR3 covers 15 residues. The CDR3 bases are TGTGCCAGCAGCTTAGGGGGCCGGGTGAACACTGAAGCTTTCTTT. Amino acid sequence: CASSLGGRVNTEAFF. The full variable domain, completed using reference TRBV7-6 and TRBJ1-1, is GAGVSQSPRYKVTKRGQDVALRCDPISGHVSLYWYRQALGQGPEFLTYFNYEAQQDKSGLPNDRFSAERPEGSISTLTIQRTEQRDSAMYRCASSLGGRVNTEAFFGQGTRLTVV.

This clonotype was detected only a few times. The CDR3 DNA is TGTGCCAGCAGCCGACAGGGGGCAGATACGCAGTATTTT. Residues: CASSRQGADTQYF. The rearrangement uses TRBV3-1 and TRBJ2-3, with 9 bases identical to TRBD1. Looked up from germline, CDR1 is LGHDT and CDR2 is YNNKEL (reference sequence). This CDR3 has 13 amino acids. With 4 bases clipped from V and 4 bases from J, the junction kept 0 bases outside the gene matches.

The V gene is TRBV4-1, the J gene TRBJ2-3, with a weak D call TRBD1 (6 bases). Trimming removed 3 bases at V and 0 bases at J, with 13 bases between. CDR1 is MGHRA, CDR2 YSYEKL, per germline. The CDR3 sequence is 16 residues long. CDR3 bases: TGCGCCAGCAGCCAGAGACAGGCACAAAGCACAGATACGCAGTATTTT. Its translation is CASSQRQAQSTDTQYF.

A word on this clonotype: Relative to the germline gene, one junction end is altered; a read error may explain this. This chain links TRBV20-1 with TRBJ2-5, with 7 bases identical to TRBD2. Germline assignment: CDR1 DFQATT and CDR2 SNEGSKA (reference sequence). The CDR3 runs 15 residues. The CDR3 is CSADRRGGGSETQYF. Written as DNA, the CDR3 is TGCAGTGCCGATCGCCGGGGCGGGGGTTCGGAGACTCAGTACTTC.

This clonotype was picked up a small number of times. The chain has TRBV12-3 or TRBV12-4 and TRBJ1-1; 11 nucleotides agree with TRBD1. This CDR3 is built from 13 residues. After removal of 8 bases from V and 5 bases from J, the junction contained 4 bases not matched to a gene. Written as DNA, the CDR3 is TGTGCCAGCGGACAGGGGGCTTTGACTGAAGCTTTCTTT. This gives the protein CASGQGALTEAFF.

The V call is TRBV12-3 or TRBV12-4, the J call TRBJ1-6; D perhaps matches TRBD1 (5 bases). The CDR3 sequence is 16 residues long. V was clipped by 6 bases and J by 0 bases, with 12 bases between them. The CDR3 sequence: CASSRTTSSYNSPLHF. CDR3 bases: TGTGCCAGCAGCCGGACAACCAGCTCCTATAATTCACCCCTCCACTTT.

This clonotype was seen only once. The chain joins TRBV20-1 to TRBJ2-1; 12 bases fit TRBD2. Germline assignment: CDR1 DFQATT and CDR2 SNEGSKA (reference sequence). The CDR3 length is 14 residues. V was pared by 5 bases and J by 8 bases, with 7 bases of the junction left unmatched. The chain's CDR3 is CSAGRLAGDHEQFF. The CDR3 region has the DNA TGCAGTGCTGGAAGACTAGCGGGAGACCATGAGCAGTTCTTC.

V gene TRBV9 combines with J gene TRBJ2-1; D is possibly TRBD1 (5 bases). In germline, CDR1 is SGDLS, CDR2 YYNGEE. Deletions cut 7 bases from V and 11 bases from J, with 16 bases between. This CDR3 contains 12 residues. CDR3 protein: CASSKGNNKQFF. In DNA form, the CDR3 reads TGTGCCAGCTCAAAGGGGAATAATAAGCAGTTCTTC.

The chain has TRBV5-1 and TRBJ1-2; 9 nucleotides agree with TRBD1. V shed 0 bases and J 3 bases; nucleotides not matched to a gene: 6. Germline V gives CDR1 SGHRS, CDR2 YFSETQ. The CDR3 consists of 16 residues. This chain's CDR3 is CASSLGGQGVDYGYTF. CDR3 DNA: TGCGCCAGCAGCTTGGGGGGACAGGGTGTGGACTATGGCTACACCTTC.

The chain joins TRBV11-2 to TRBJ2-7, with 7 bases that match TRBD1. J was trimmed by 3 bases and V by 3 bases; bases with no gene match: 14. This CDR3 region has 17 residues. Germline lookup yields CDR1 SGHAT and CDR2 FQNNGV. The CDR3 is CASSFRDRVTSCYEQYF. The CDR3 DNA reads TGTGCCAGCAGCTTCCGGGACAGAGTCACTTCCTGCTACGAGCAGTACTTC.

This clonotype was recorded a few times. CDR3 bases: TGTGCCAGCAGCTTATGGAAGGGGGATGGCTACACCTTC. This translates into CASSLWKGDGYTF. The chain recombines TRBV7-2 with TRBJ1-2, with D tentatively TRBD1 (6 bases). Trimming left V 2 bases short and J 6 bases short, with 10 bases between. The CDR3 runs 13 residues. CDR1 and CDR2 from the germline V gene are SGHTA and FQGNSA.